These T cell receptor beta chains were read from a single sample in a study of T cell changes during pregnancy in multiple sclerosis. Assay used: immunoSEQ multiplex PCR; TCRdb lists only in-frame clones, some missing. The profile shows over 40,000 clones, over 70% of them singletons. The material was peripheral blood, obtained in the first trimester of pregnancy. The receptors derive from a female donor in good health, enrolled as a control in a pregnancy study. CDR3s leave out the opening cysteine and the closing phenylalanine or tryptophan.

J | length | V | CDR3
TRBJ1-2 | 10 | TRBV19 | ASPGQSYGYT
TRBJ2-7 | 13 | TRBV6-1 | ASSEELSSPHEQY
TRBJ1-3 | 15 | TRBV7-9 | ASSLVTGSSSGNTIY
TRBJ2-1 | 13 | TRBV5-8 | ASTPRGSSWNEQF
TRBJ2-3 | 14 | TRBV5-6 | ASSAQLAGGRDTQY
TRBJ2-1 | 14 | TRBV14 | ASSQVYREISNEQF
TRBJ2-5 | 9 | TRBV29-1 | SVVRQETQY
TRBJ1-6 | 14 | TRBV2 | ASSVEQSSYNSPLH
TRBJ1-1 | 12 | TRBV5-1 | ASSPARMVTEAF
TRBJ2-5 | 13 | TRBV7-3 | ASRRTGTDGETQY
TRBJ2-7 | 13 | TRBV5-1 | ASSEGTGGRDEQY
TRBJ1-4 | 10 | TRBV6-5 | ASGQGREKLF
TRBJ2-7 | 12 | TRBV6-1 | ASSEAEEAYEQY
TRBJ2-3 | 13 | TRBV5-5 | ASSLGQMVGDTQY
TRBJ2-2 | 14 | TRBV7-3 | ASSLSSGSLTGELF
TRBJ1-1 | 12 | TRBV6-1 | ASSQIPRGTEAF
TRBJ1-2 | 12 | TRBV7-2 | ASSTGTAHWGYT
TRBJ1-1 | 11 | TRBV6-5 | ASSLGGGTEAF
TRBJ2-7 | 12 | TRBV10-3 | AIKAGGPRDGQY
TRBJ1-6 | 15 | TRBV2 | ASSSKAKTGATSPLH
TRBJ2-7 | 13 | TRBV6-5 | ASSPEAGASYEQY
TRBJ1-2 | 13 | TRBV7-2 | ASSLVWTGPKGYT
TRBJ2-3 | 10 | TRBV13 | ASSLSVNTQY
TRBJ2-7 | 13 | TRBV5-8 | ASSTDKERPHEQY
TRBJ2-2 | 13 | TRBV25-1 | ASSESGVNTGELF
TRBJ1-1 | 14 | TRBV18 | ASSPGRGGLNTEAF
TRBJ2-7 | 13 | TRBV6-1 | ASRETSGRAGEQY
TRBJ2-7 | 13 | TRBV2 | ASSETRTGTYEQY
TRBJ2-7 | 13 | TRBV27 | ASSPSGTGIYEQY
TRBJ1-2 | 12 | TRBV19 | ASSIARGHYGYT
TRBJ1-1 | 12 | TRBV6-6 | ASSYGRGQTEAF
TRBJ2-7 | 12 | TRBV4-3 | ASSQAGLAYEQY
TRBJ2-7 | 13 | TRBV25-1 | ASSETRGNWDEQY
TRBJ1-6 | 16 | TRBV5-1 | ASSLSVREVTTMSPLH
TRBJ2-7 | 11 | TRBV2 | ASSEPFSYEQY
TRBJ2-7 | 13 | TRBV6-5 | ASSRLSGTSYEQY
TRBJ1-2 | 12 | TRBV28 | ASSPGWDSGGYT
TRBJ2-7 | 11 | TRBV19 | ASSQGSSYEQY
TRBJ1-2 | 15 | TRBV5-1 | ASSSRTGGTPSSDYT
TRBJ2-3 | 12 | TRBV9 | ASTPSGGVDTQY
TRBJ1-2 | 11 | TRBV7-6 | ASGPEGVGDYT
TRBJ1-2 | 10 | TRBV29-1 | SGRDRDNGYT
TRBJ1-5 | 13 | TRBV6-1 | ASSERGSPNQPQH
TRBJ1-5 | 14 | TRBV11-2 | ASSERGGPGNQPQH
TRBJ1-4 | 14 | TRBV19 | ASSMGWRTVNEKLF
TRBJ2-7 | 12 | TRBV10-3 | AIRLDRGHHEQY
TRBJ2-1 | 13 | TRBV6-5 | ASRPDRGPYNEQF
TRBJ2-3 | 16 | TRBV5-1 | ASSWSAGLAISTDTQY
TRBJ2-3 | 13 | TRBV5-1 | ASSLELAGADTQY